The 23 T cell receptor beta chains in this list originate from one sample, sequenced in a study of cytomegalovirus exposure and HLA in healthy donors. PCR used 60 Vbeta primers and 13 Jbeta primers. The repertoire was sequenced with immunoSEQ multiplex PCR; TCRdb's copy has only in-frame clones and lacks some. The sample comprises approximately 100,000 clones, 60% to 85% of which are singletons, and around 2.8% rests with the top ten. The specimen sequenced was PBMCs. The origin of the receptors is a male donor in good health and CMV-seropositive.

The chain is built from TRBV6-6 and TRBJ1-5; 7 nucleotides line up with TRBD1. The trim removed 8 bases at V and 3 bases at J, leaving 10 bases unmatched. The germline V gene encodes CDR1 MNHNY and CDR2 SVGAGI (reference sequence). This CDR3 spans 15 amino acids. The CDR3 DNA reads as TGTGCCAGCGGGACAGTGGGTTCTAACAATCAGCCCCAGCATTTT. Translated, it gives CASGTVGSNNQPQHF.

The table lists this clone with a count of one. The chain has TRBV6-5 and TRBJ2-1; 7 nucleotides line up with TRBD1. Germline assignment: CDR1 MNHEY and CDR2 SVGAGI. This CDR3 contains 12 residues. The trim removed 3 bases at V and 9 bases at J, leaving 2 bases unmatched. The DNA of the CDR3 is TGTGCCAGCAGTTATTCAGGGGGTGAGCAGTTCTTC. It translates to CASSYSGGEQFF.

The chain links TRBV15 to TRBJ1-3, with 7 nucleotides matching TRBD1. CDR1 and CDR2 (germline): LNHNV, YYDKDF (reference sequence). The V gene end was trimmed by 4 bases and the J gene end by 0 bases; junction bases not matched to a gene: 6. The CDR3 is 16 amino acids. CDR3 in DNA: TGTGCCACCAGCAAGGACAGGCACGGCTCTGGAAACACCATATATTTT. Translated, it gives CATSKDRHGSGNTIYF.

This clone was seen only a few times. The rearrangement uses TRBV6-1 and TRBJ1-5; 7 bases fit TRBD1. Trimming at V came to 0 bases and at J to 16 bases, leaving 15 bases not matched to a gene. Per germline, CDR1 MNHNS and CDR2 SASEGT. CDR3 length equals 15 residues. CDR3 protein: CASSEAKLGGRGQHF. CDR3 in DNA: TGTGCCAGCAGTGAAGCCAAGCTAGGGGGCCGAGGGCAACATTTT.

The V gene is TRBV28, the J gene TRBJ2-2, with 8 nucleotides matching TRBD1. Per germline, CDR1 MDHEN and CDR2 SYDVKM. The CDR3 has 15 amino acids. V gave up 5 bases and J gave up 7 bases; unmatched junction bases: 9. CDR3: CASSGTGRGVGELFF. CDR3 sequence (DNA): TGTGCCAGCAGTGGGACAGGCCGTGGGGTCGGGGAGCTGTTTTTT.

This clone was counted a single time. The DNA of the CDR3 is TGTGCCAGCACCCTCTCCGGGTCGAGGGTATTGAGCTACACCTTC. It is translated as CASTLSGSRVLSYTF. The J gene is TRBJ1-2, the V gene TRBV11-3, with D unresolved. The CDR3 has 15 amino acids. V shed 7 bases and J shed 9 bases, with 24 bases lying between them. The germline V gene has CDR1 SGHNT and CDR2 YENEEA.

This clone is a singleton in its sample. V usage is TRBV27 and J usage is TRBJ2-3; 10 positions agree with TRBD1. V shed 7 bases and J 2 bases; nucleotides not matched to a gene: 6. Per the germline V gene, CDR1 is MNHEY and CDR2 is SMNVEV (reference sequence). The CDR3 loop spans 15 amino acids. CDR3 region: CASIDRGRPTDTQYF. In DNA form, the CDR3 reads TGTGCCAGCATAGACAGGGGGCGCCCCACAGATACGCAGTATTTT.

The V and J genes are TRBV4-1 and TRBJ1-5, with TRBD1 as a possible D gene (5 bases). This CDR3 comprises 13 residues. Germline CDR1 is MGHRA and CDR2 is YSYEKL. The V gene lost 4 bases and the J gene lost 5 bases, with 9 bases spanning the gap. CDR3 bases: TGCGCCAGCAGCCTAGACAGTTATCAGCCCCAGCATTTT. Residues: CASSLDSYQPQHF.

This clone has a handful of counts. The CDR3 loop reads CASSKIRGNTGELFF. CDR3 bases: TGTGCCAGCAGCAAAATACGGGGGAACACCGGGGAGCTGTTTTTT. V is TRBV11-2 and J is TRBJ2-2, with D maybe TRBD2 (5 bases). Germline values: CDR1 SGHAT, CDR2 FQNNGV. V was cut by 5 bases and J by 1 base, with 11 bases left in between. The CDR3 is 15 residues long.

This clone was found a few times. The genes are TRBV5-1 and TRBJ1-5; possible D gene TRBD1, 6 bases. V was pared by 2 bases and J by 2 bases, with 11 bases between. CDR1 and CDR2 (germline): SGHRS, YFSETQ. The CDR3 contains 15 residues. CDR3 region: CASSLAPGGNQPQHF. CDR3 bases: TGCGCCAGCAGCTTAGCTCCAGGGGGCAATCAGCCCCAGCATTTT.

This clone was detected once. The chain couples TRBV4-3 to TRBJ2-3, with a weak D call TRBD2 (5 bases). The length of the CDR3 is 14 residues. Per the germline V gene, CDR1 is LGHNA and CDR2 is YSLEER. V was trimmed by 2 bases and J by 4 bases, leaving 10 bases between them. The CDR3 DNA reads as TGCGCCAGCAGCCAATACCGGGGATCAGATACGCAGTATTTT. It translates to CASSQYRGSDTQYF.

The chain uses TRBV5-6 and TRBJ2-5; D uncertain. The CDR3 runs to 13 residues. V lost 5 bases to trimming and J lost 4 bases, with 12 bases between them. CDR1 and CDR2 (germline): SGHDT, YYEEEE. For the CDR3, the DNA is TGTGCCAGCAGTTCACTCCCACGAGAGACCCAGTACTTC. Protein product: CASSSLPRETQYF.

In this sample, this clone turned up a few times. The CDR3 loop is CASSLSARETQYF. CDR3 in DNA: TGCGCCAGCAGCTTGTCTGCCCGGGAGACCCAGTACTTC. The chain has TRBV5-1 and TRBJ2-5; no reliable D call. The ends were cut back, 1 base at V and 5 bases at J, with 9 bases in the middle. This CDR3 is built from 13 residues. Germline V CDR1 and CDR2: SGHRS, YFSETQ.

The V gene is TRBV5-1, the J gene TRBJ2-1; perhaps TRBD2 as D (5 bases). Trimming stripped 4 bases from V and 2 bases from J, with 7 bases between. This CDR3 is built from 13 residues. Germline lookup yields CDR1 SGHRS and CDR2 YFSETQ. Here the CDR3 DNA reads TGCGCCAGCAGCCCCGGGACCTACAATGAGCAGTTCTTC. Translating it yields CASSPGTYNEQFF.

J is TRBJ2-4 and V is TRBV6-6; D call uncertain. The CDR3 spans 13 residues. Trimming left V 0 bases short and J 9 bases short, with 9 bases between. Germline V lookup: CDR1 MNHNY, CDR2 SVGAGI (reference sequence). The CDR3 region has the DNA TGTGCCAGCAGTTACTCGATACGGTCCATTCAGTACTTC. Its translation: CASSYSIRSIQYF.

This clone has a handful of counts. The rearrangement joins TRBV6-5 to TRBJ2-3; 8 bases match TRBD2. The V gene end was trimmed by 7 bases and the J gene end by 0 bases; junction bases not matched to a gene: 3. This CDR3 region has 14 residues. Germline V lookup: CDR1 MNHEY, CDR2 SVGAGI. The CDR3 spells CASTSSGSTDTQYF. The CDR3, as DNA: TGTGCCAGCACTTCTAGCGGGAGCACAGATACGCAGTATTTT.

The V and J genes are TRBV19 and TRBJ1-1; the D is unclear. Germline loops: CDR1 LNHDA, CDR2 SQIVND (reference sequence). V was trimmed by 6 bases and J by 7 bases, leaving 15 bases between them. This CDR3 spans 13 amino acids. The CDR3 nucleotides read TGTGCCAGTAGCGCCCAGACATACAATGAAGCTTTCTTT. Translation gives CASSAQTYNEAFF.

J is TRBJ2-1 and V is TRBV7-2; perhaps TRBD2 as D (6 bases). The CDR3 runs 16 residues. Trimming cost V 0 bases and J 4 bases, with 13 bases left between them. Germline V lookup: CDR1 SGHTA, CDR2 FQGNSA. The CDR3, as DNA: TGTGCCAGCAGCTTAGCCCGGACTATACCTTACAATGAGCAGTTCTTC. This codes for CASSLARTIPYNEQFF. The full variable domain, with the rest looked up from reference TRBV7-2 and TRBJ2-1, is GAGVSQSPSNKVTEKGKDVELRCDPISGHTALYWYRQSLGQGLEFLIYFQGNSAPDKSGLPSDRFSAERTGGSVSTLTIQRTQQEDSAVYLCASSLARTIPYNEQFFGPGTRLTVL.

The sample holds one count of this clone. V gene TRBV27 combines with J gene TRBJ2-6, with D perhaps matching TRBD1 (5 bases). Trimming left V 5 bases short and J 0 bases short, with 11 bases between. In germline, CDR1 is MNHEY, CDR2 SMNVEV (reference sequence). The CDR3 is 16 amino acids. The CDR3 loop reads CASSGTGLSGANVLTF. The CDR3, as DNA: TGTGCCAGCAGTGGCACAGGCCTCTCTGGGGCCAACGTCCTGACTTTC.

CDR3 DNA: TGTGCCACCCAAGCAGGGGGACACGGCGAGCAGTACTTC. Protein sequence: CATQAGGHGEQYF. The V and J genes are TRBV15 and TRBJ2-5, with 7 nucleotides matching TRBD1. The J call is in doubt because the DNA end fits TRBJ2-7 better. The CDR3 runs 13 residues. CDR1 and CDR2 from the germline V gene are LNHNV and YYDKDF (reference sequence).

The CDR3 region is CAGAGTGGNQPQHF. The CDR3 DNA sequence: TGTGCTGGCGCCGGGACAGGGGGCAATCAGCCCCAGCATTTT. V and J are TRBV7-9 and TRBJ1-5; 10 positions match TRBD1. CDR1 and CDR2 from the germline V gene are SEHNR and FQNEAQ (reference sequence). CDR3 length: 14 residues.

The chain couples TRBV28 to TRBJ2-7; TRBD1 might be the D (7 bases). The V gene's germline CDR1 is MDHEN and CDR2 SYDVKM. This CDR3 has 15 amino acids. V dropped 6 bases and J dropped 1 base, with 16 bases sitting between them. The CDR3 sequence: CASRAARGVSYEQYF. The CDR3 region has the DNA TGTGCCAGCAGAGCCGCCAGGGGGGTATCCTACGAGCAGTACTTC.

The chain combines TRBV2 with TRBJ2-7; 8 bases align to TRBD1. V was pared by 5 bases and J by 5 bases, with 5 bases of the junction left unmatched. Germline V lookup: CDR1 SNHLY, CDR2 FYNNEI. The CDR3 runs to 13 residues. CDR3 residues: CASSLDRGDEQYF. In nucleotides, the CDR3 is TGTGCCAGCAGTCTCGACAGGGGTGACGAGCAGTACTTC.